These 14 T cell receptor beta chains came from one sample sequenced in a study of CD8 T cells in ankylosing spondylitis. These TCRs' antigens remain unknown. TCRdb re-called the 5' RACE reads with MiXCR, one entry per CDR3 protein. The repertoire consists of approximately 520,000 distinct CDR3 sequences, with less than 6% occurring once and the leading ten covering 3% to 4%. The study's findings and limits: Seemingly characteristic of ankylosing spondylitis blood was a TCR beta motif consisting of under ten highly homologous variants.

The sequencing sample was made of blood, either unsorted or a sorted T cell fraction (not recorded which). The receptors come from a male donor with ankylosing spondylitis.

This clonotype was counted ten times or more. The V gene is TRBV20-1, the J gene TRBJ2-1; the D gene is possibly TRBD2 (6 bases). The CDR3 consists of 16 residues. The V and J ends lost 1 base and 1 base respectively, with 14 bases between them. Germline-derived CDR1 and CDR2 are DFQATT and SNEGSKA (reference sequence). The CDR3 DNA sequence: TGCAGTGCTAGAGTCGGGACGGGAGAGTCCTACAATGAGCAGTTCTTC. It codes for CSARVGTGESYNEQFF.

This clonotype was counted at least ten times. The CDR3 protein is CAIRSDRGLGNTIYF. The CDR3 region has the DNA TGTGCCATCAGATCGGACAGGGGGCTTGGAAACACCATATATTTT. The chain links TRBV10-3 to TRBJ1-3; 11 nucleotides align to TRBD1. This CDR3 region has 15 residues. Germline CDR1 and CDR2: ENHRY and SYGVKD. V was clipped by 6 bases and J by 3 bases; unmatched bases: 4.

This CDR3 is CASSYGQGRADEQFF. The CDR3 coding sequence is TGTGCCAGCAGCTACGGACAGGGGAGGGCAGATGAGCAGTTCTTC. This sequence joins TRBV7-6 and TRBJ2-1; 9 bases agree with TRBD1. CDR3 size: 15 residues. From germline, CDR1 is SGHVS and CDR2 FNYEAQ. The junction had 9 bases not matched to a gene; V was cut back by 4 bases and J by 8 bases.

This clonotype came up many times. The chain has TRBV27 and TRBJ2-7, with 9 nucleotides matching TRBD1. Germline CDR1 is MNHEY and CDR2 is SMNVEV (reference sequence). The length of the CDR3 is 15 residues. V shed 6 bases and J 4 bases; nucleotides not matched to a gene: 10. Written as DNA, the CDR3 is TGTGCCAGCAGCCTGCAGGGGACAGGGAGATACGAGCAGTACTTC. Translation: CASSLQGTGRYEQYF.

This clonotype was recorded many times. V and J are TRBV20-1 and TRBJ2-7; TRBD1 aligns across 7 bases. This CDR3 has 13 residues. The germline CDR1 and CDR2 sequences are DFQATT and SNEGSKA (reference sequence). V was clipped by 7 bases and J by 0 bases; unmatched bases: 6. DNA of the CDR3: TGCAGTGTCAGGACAGGAGACTCCTACGAGCAGTACTTC. The encoded protein is CSVRTGDSYEQYF.

This clonotype occurred many times. This sequence joins TRBV21-1 and TRBJ1-1; the table calls TRBD1, which could not be checked here. TRBV21-1 is a known pseudogene. The CDR3 length is 12 residues. CDR3 bases: TGTGCCAGCAGCAGTGGGGGGTTTGAAGCTTTCTTT. Translation gives CASSSGGFEAFF.

The chain joins TRBV2 to TRBJ2-3, with D possibly being TRBD1 (5 bases). This CDR3 contains 16 residues. V shed 3 bases and J shed 0 bases, with 13 bases lying between them. The germline CDR1 and CDR2 sequences are SNHLY and FYNNEI. CDR3 nucleotide sequence: TGTGCCAGCAGTGATTTAGGGGCAGGGAGCACAGATACGCAGTATTTT. This translates into CASSDLGAGSTDTQYF.

The rearrangement links TRBV18 to TRBJ2-7, with 7 bases aligning to TRBD2. Unmatched junction bases numbered 9, after V lost 8 bases and J lost 2 bases. Germline-derived CDR1 and CDR2 are KGHSH and LQKENI. CDR3 length: 14 residues. This chain's CDR3 is CASLASGGPYEQYF. The CDR3 bases are TGTGCCAGCCTCGCTAGCGGAGGACCCTACGAGCAGTACTTC.

This clonotype was counted ten times or more. The chain is built from TRBV6-5 and TRBJ2-1, with D unresolved. V was trimmed by 4 bases and J by 2 bases, leaving 15 bases between them. CDR3 size: 16 residues. Germline V CDR1 and CDR2: MNHEY, SVGAGI. The CDR3 DNA sequence: TGTGCCAGCAGTTCGCGACCTATGTATACCTACAATGAGCAGTTCTTC. Translated: CASSSRPMYTYNEQFF.

Many counts were recorded for this clonotype. The V and J genes are TRBV6-1 and TRBJ1-6, with D maybe TRBD1 (5 bases). Germline V CDR1 and CDR2: MNHNS, SASEGT. With 5 bases removed from V and 14 bases from J, the gap between germline ends came to 22 bases. The CDR3 spans 15 residues. CDR3 DNA sequence: TGTGCCAGCAGTCGAACGGGACGGAGGACGGAGTCCCTCCACTTT. It yields the protein CASSRTGRRTESLHF.

This clonotype was counted ten times or more. The chain joins TRBV27 to TRBJ2-7; D perhaps matches TRBD2 (6 bases). The CDR3 consists of 13 residues. V lost 3 bases to trimming and J lost 6 bases, with 12 bases between them. The V gene's germline CDR1 is MNHEY and CDR2 SMNVEV (reference sequence). CDR3 DNA sequence: TGTGCCAGCAGTTTGGAGGGGCTAGCCGAGCAGTACTTC. Encoded protein: CASSLEGLAEQYF.

This clonotype was recorded at least ten times. The chain uses TRBV6-1 and TRBJ2-3; TRBD1 aligns across 9 bases. This CDR3 region has 15 residues. After removal of 7 bases from V and 2 bases from J, the junction contained 7 bases not matched to a gene. From germline, CDR1 is MNHNS and CDR2 SASEGT. The CDR3 reads CASNPGQGYTDTQYF. The CDR3 DNA reads TGTGCCAGCAATCCGGGACAGGGATACACAGATACGCAGTATTTT.

In this sample, this clonotype turned up many times. CDR3 residues: CASSDRDRGNEKLFF. CDR3 nucleotides: TGTGCCAGCAGTGACCGGGACAGGGGGAATGAAAAACTGTTTTTT. The chain couples TRBV7-8 to TRBJ1-4; TRBD1 matches at 11 bases. Trimming cost V 6 bases and J 5 bases; bases outside gene matches: 5. This CDR3 is built from 15 residues. The germline CDR1 and CDR2 sequences are SGHVS and FQNEAQ.

The rearrangement links TRBV20-1 to TRBJ2-6, with D unresolved. The CDR3 totals 14 residues. From germline, CDR1 is DFQATT and CDR2 SNEGSKA (reference sequence). Trimming stripped 3 bases from V and 2 bases from J, with 8 bases between. The CDR3: CSASTQAGANVLTF. DNA of the CDR3: TGCAGTGCTAGTACGCAGGCTGGGGCCAACGTCCTGACTTTC.